The 20 T cell receptor beta chains presented below share a single source sample, sequenced in a study of cytomegalovirus exposure and HLA in healthy donors. TCRdb keeps only in-frame clones here, not all; method: immunoSEQ multiplex PCR. The profile shows approximately 150,000 clones, 80% to 90% of them singletons. Sequencing was performed on PBMCs. The receptors stem from a woman aged 25 to 39 in good health and CMV-seronegative.

This clone was observed a handful of times. Other DNA sequences within the sample encode an identical CDR3. The V call is TRBV7-9, the J call TRBJ2-7; D is unresolved. V was shortened by 5 bases and J by 0 bases, with 5 bases between the two germline ends. This CDR3 comprises 12 residues. CDR1 and CDR2 (germline): SEHNR, FQNEAQ (reference sequence). The CDR3 is CASSLSSYEQYF. The CDR3, as DNA: TGTGCCAGCAGCCTGTCCTCCTACGAGCAGTACTTC.

The chain joins TRBV14 to TRBJ2-3; D is undetermined. The V end was cut by 4 bases, the J end by 0 bases, with 14 bases between. This CDR3 spans 16 amino acids. Germline CDR1 reads SGHDN; CDR2 reads FVKESK. CDR3 loop: CASSPVRSRSTDTQYF. The CDR3 DNA follows: TGTGCCAGCAGCCCCGTTCGGTCCCGTAGCACAGATACGCAGTATTTT.

The chain employs TRBV5-1 and TRBJ1-2, with 12 positions matching TRBD1. Germline CDR1 and CDR2: SGHRS and YFSETQ. This CDR3 has 17 amino acids. V lost 4 bases and J lost 5; bases outside the gene matches: 12. This CDR3 is CASSDPGQGASVYGYTF. The DNA of the CDR3 is TGCGCCAGCAGCGACCCGGGACAGGGGGCATCAGTTTATGGCTACACCTTC.

The V gene is TRBV6-5, the J gene TRBJ1-2, with D possibly matching TRBD1 (5 bases). The CDR3 runs to 13 residues. Germline-derived CDR1 and CDR2 are MNHEY and SVGAGI. Trimming stripped 6 bases from V and 0 bases from J, with 8 bases between. The chain's CDR3 is CASSQTANYGYTF. The CDR3 DNA reads TGTGCCAGCAGCCAGACAGCTAACTATGGCTACACCTTC.

A single count supports this clone. V and J are TRBV11-3 and TRBJ2-1; TRBD1 is a possible D gene (6 bases). Germline values: CDR1 SGHNT, CDR2 YENEEA. Trimming stripped 5 bases from V and 0 bases from J, with 11 bases between. CDR3 length: 15 residues. The CDR3 region is CASSTQGNSYNEQFF. For the CDR3, the DNA is TGTGCCAGCAGCACCCAGGGGAACTCCTACAATGAGCAGTTCTTC.

This clone was seen only a few times. The V gene is TRBV5-1, the J gene TRBJ1-4; D remains ambiguous. V was pared by 0 bases and J by 8 bases, with 14 bases between. The CDR3 length is 15 residues. CDR1 SGHRS and CDR2 YFSETQ come from the germline V gene. Here the CDR3 DNA reads TGCGCCAGCAGCTTGGGGAGGTCTTCAGGCGAAAAACTGTTTTTT. Translation: CASSLGRSSGEKLFF.

The chain links TRBV6-6 to TRBJ2-5; 9 nucleotides align to TRBD1. Germline lookup yields CDR1 MNHNY and CDR2 SVGAGI (reference sequence). CDR3 length: 15 amino acids. The V and J ends lost 5 bases and 0 bases, in that order; junction bases with no gene match: 4. Here the CDR3 DNA reads TGTGCCAGCAGTGCCGACAGGGGGTACCAAGAGACCCAGTACTTC. Protein sequence: CASSADRGYQETQYF.

This clone was detected only a few times. The chain joins TRBV5-4 to TRBJ2-5; TRBD2 agrees at 7 bases. The germline CDR1 and CDR2 sequences are SGHNT and YYREEE (reference sequence). Trimming took 3 bases from V and 1 from J; bases not matched to a gene: 3. CDR3 length equals 14 residues. The CDR3, as DNA: TGTGCCAGCAGCTACGGACTAGGCCAAGAGACCCAGTACTTC. Translated, it gives CASSYGLGQETQYF.

J is TRBJ2-5 and V is TRBV6-1; D is possibly TRBD1 (5 bases). V lost 3 bases and J 5 bases, leaving 13 bases between the germline ends. The CDR3 extends over 14 amino acids. Per the germline V gene, CDR1 is MNHNS and CDR2 is SASEGT. The CDR3 region is CASSDAGLYETQYF. In nucleotides, the CDR3 is TGTGCCAGCAGTGACGCAGGGTTGTATGAGACCCAGTACTTC.

The rearrangement links TRBV4-1 to TRBJ2-1, with a weak D call TRBD2 (5 bases). V was clipped by 0 bases and J by 4 bases, with 16 bases between them. The CDR3 runs 17 residues. Looked up from germline, CDR1 is MGHRA and CDR2 is YSYEKL. The CDR3 protein is CASSQEKLGVKYNEQFF. The CDR3 DNA reads TGCGCCAGCAGCCAAGAAAAACTAGGCGTTAAATACAATGAGCAGTTCTTC.

This rearrangement joins TRBV7-2 to TRBJ1-5, with D hard to call. The length of the CDR3 is 19 residues. Germline assignment: CDR1 SGHTA and CDR2 FQGNSA. V was shortened by 0 bases and J by 5 bases, with 23 bases between the two germline ends. CDR3 nucleotide sequence: TGTGCCAGCAGCTTAGCTTTTTCGTCAGGCCCGCGTTGGGATCAGCCCCAGCATTTT. It yields the protein CASSLAFSSGPRWDQPQHF.

This clone has a handful of counts. The J gene is TRBJ1-4, the V gene TRBV10-2, with unresolved D. Between the trimmed V and J ends, which lost 5 bases and 6 bases, there was a span of 10 bases. The germline V gene has CDR1 WSHSY and CDR2 SAAADI. The CDR3 consists of 13 residues. The CDR3: CASSLGRDEKLFF. CDR3 nucleotide sequence: TGCGCCAGCAGTCTGGGGAGGGATGAAAAACTGTTTTTT.

The V call is TRBV5-6, the J call TRBJ1-5; TRBD1 might be the D (6 bases). Germline CDR1 SGHDT, CDR2 YYEEEE. V was clipped by 2 bases and J by 2 bases, with 23 bases between them. This CDR3 has 19 amino acids. CDR3 loop: CASSFYTSGVRGGNQPQHF. For the CDR3, the DNA is TGTGCCAGCAGCTTTTATACTTCCGGAGTCAGGGGTGGCAATCAGCCCCAGCATTTT.

The J gene is TRBJ2-7, the V gene TRBV2; 8 bases map to TRBD1. The CDR3 has 13 residues. After removal of 10 bases from V and 6 bases from J, the junction contained 11 bases not matched to a gene. CDR1 is SNHLY, CDR2 FYNNEI, per germline. This chain's CDR3 is CATTGTGTAEQYF. In DNA form, the CDR3 reads TGTGCCACAACCGGGACAGGCACCGCCGAGCAGTACTTC.

V is TRBV5-1 and J is TRBJ2-7, with 7 bases identical to TRBD2. Germline loops: CDR1 SGHRS, CDR2 YFSETQ. V lost 4 bases, J lost 5 bases, and 6 bases stayed unmatched. The CDR3 is made up of 13 amino acids. CDR3 sequence: CASSPGGLNEQYF. In DNA, the CDR3 is TGCGCCAGCAGCCCGGGGGGTTTAAACGAGCAGTACTTC.

The CDR3 loop is CASSKTVYTEAFF. The CDR3 coding sequence is TGTGCCAGTAGTAAGACAGTCTACACTGAAGCTTTCTTT. The gene calls are TRBV19 and TRBJ1-1, with D perhaps matching TRBD1 (5 bases). This CDR3 contains 13 residues. Germline-derived CDR1 and CDR2 are LNHDA and SQIVND (reference sequence). V was trimmed by 4 bases and J by 3 bases, leaving 9 bases between them.

The V gene is TRBV27, the J gene TRBJ2-7; possibly TRBD1 for D (5 bases). Germline-derived CDR1 and CDR2 are MNHEY and SMNVEV (reference sequence). Trimming removed 6 bases from V and 2 bases from J, with 11 bases in between. The CDR3 runs 13 residues. CDR3 in amino acids: CASSLDSTYEQYF. Written as DNA, the CDR3 is TGTGCCAGCAGCTTAGACAGCACCTACGAGCAGTACTTC.

V usage is TRBV6-5 and J usage is TRBJ2-3, with D tentatively TRBD2 (7 bases). The CDR3 contains 15 residues. Germline V lookup: CDR1 MNHEY, CDR2 SVGAGI. V lost 9 bases and J 0 bases, leaving 16 bases between the germline ends. DNA for the CDR3: TGTGCCAGTCATCGCGGGGGCCAAAGCACAGATACGCAGTATTTT. It is translated as CASHRGGQSTDTQYF.

The rearrangement links TRBV27 to TRBJ2-3; 10 bases line up with TRBD1. Trimming cost V 11 bases and J 4 bases; bases outside gene matches: 9. The germline V gene encodes CDR1 MNHEY and CDR2 SMNVEV (reference sequence). The CDR3 contains 14 residues. DNA for the CDR3: TGTGCCGCGAAGGGGACAGGGGCTGCAGATACGCAGTATTTT. Encoded protein: CAAKGTGAADTQYF.

This clone was seen a few times. The gene calls are TRBV6-5 and TRBJ1-2, with unresolved D. Trimming cost V 2 bases and J 2 bases, with 12 bases left between them. Germline loops: CDR1 MNHEY, CDR2 SVGAGI. The length of the CDR3 is 15 residues. In DNA, the CDR3 is TGTGCCAGCAGTTACCAAAGGGAGATAAACTATGGCTACACCTTC. It yields the protein CASSYQREINYGYTF.